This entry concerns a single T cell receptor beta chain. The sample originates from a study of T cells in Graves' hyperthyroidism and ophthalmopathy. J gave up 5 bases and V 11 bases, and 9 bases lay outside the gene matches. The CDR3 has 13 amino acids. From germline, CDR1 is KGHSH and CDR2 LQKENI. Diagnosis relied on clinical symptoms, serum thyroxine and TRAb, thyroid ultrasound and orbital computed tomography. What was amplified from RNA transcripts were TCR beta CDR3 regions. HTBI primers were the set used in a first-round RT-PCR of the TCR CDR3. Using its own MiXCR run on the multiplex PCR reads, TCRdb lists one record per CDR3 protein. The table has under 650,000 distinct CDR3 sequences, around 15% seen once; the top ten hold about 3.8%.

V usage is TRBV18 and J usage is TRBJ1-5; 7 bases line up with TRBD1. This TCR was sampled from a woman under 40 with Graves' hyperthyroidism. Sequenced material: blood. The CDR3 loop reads CASGRGLDQPQHF. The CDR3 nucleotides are TGTGCCTCTGGAAGGGGGCTCGATCAGCCCCAGCATTTT. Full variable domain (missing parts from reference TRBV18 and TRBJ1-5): NAGVMQNPRHLVRRRGQEARLRCSPMKGHSHVYWYRQLPEEGLKFMVYLQKENIIDESGMPKERFSAEFPKEGPSILRIQQVVRGDSAAYFCASGRGLDQPQHFGDGTRLSIL.